A selection of T cell receptor beta chains follows, all from one sample in a study of siplizumab effects on memory and regulatory T cells. Here immunoSEQ multiplex PCR was the method, and the copy in TCRdb shows in-frame clones only, minus some. The sample lists about 100,000 clones, just over 90% occurring once. Sequencing input: Tregs sorted from blood. These receptors all come from a human donor in good health. Each CDR3 is given with its conserved first and last residue. D genes are given only for firm matches. The size field is filled for only some rows; it gives once, few, many or a size class.

d_call	v_call	clone_size	j_call	cdr3_aa	cdr3_nt
.	TRBV7-7	.	TRBJ2-3	CASSLRPSTDTQYF	TGTGCTAGCAGCTTACGACCGAGCACAGATACGCAGTATTTT
TRBD1	TRBV2	.	TRBJ2-7	CASRSGQSYEQYF	TGTGCCAGCAGATCGGGACAGTCCTACGAGCAGTACTTC
.	TRBV2	.	TRBJ2-1	CASRRDRTHLTHEQFF	TGTGCCAGCAGGCGGGACCGCACCCATTTAACCCATGAGCAGTTCTTC
.	TRBV9	.	TRBJ1-1	CASNDRVAFF	TGTGCCAGCAACGACCGGGTAGCTTTCTTT
TRBD2	TRBV7-9	.	TRBJ2-3	CASSFLASGSHTQYF	TGTGCCAGCAGCTTTTTGGCTAGCGGGAGTCATACGCAGTATTTT
.	TRBV4-1	.	TRBJ1-2	CASSQTRTNYGYTF	TGCGCCAGCAGCCAAACCAGGACTAACTATGGCTACACCTTC
.	TRBV28	once	TRBJ1-5	CASSPSDYSNQPQHF	TGTGCCAGCAGTCCTTCGGATTATAGCAATCAGCCCCAGCATTTT
.	TRBV28	.	TRBJ2-5	CASSSFQQETQYF	TGTGCCAGCAGTTCGTTTCAGCAAGAGACCCAGTACTTC
TRBD2	TRBV10-1	.	TRBJ2-3	CASSIAGAKDTQYF	TGCGCCAGCTCTATAGCGGGAGCAAAAGATACGCAGTATTTT
.	TRBV15	.	TRBJ2-2	CATSRGGGNTGELFF	TGTGCCACCAGCAGAGGGGGAGGGAACACCGGGGAGCTGTTTTTT
TRBD2	TRBV11-2	.	TRBJ2-1	CASSFEVVWGGNEQFF	TGTGCCAGCAGCTTTGAAGTGGTCTGGGGGGGGAATGAGCAGTTCTTC
.	TRBV5-1	few	TRBJ2-7	CASSLVWEPPYEQYF	TGCGCCAGCAGCTTGGTGTGGGAGCCGCCCTACGAGCAGTACTTC
.	TRBV6-1	.	TRBJ1-1	CASKKRRQPNTEAFF	TGTGCCAGCAAGAAGCGGAGACAGCCGAACACTGAAGCTTTCTTT
.	TRBV10-3	.	TRBJ2-5	CAISEFGETQYF	TGTGCCATCAGTGAGTTTGGAGAGACCCAGTACTTC
.	TRBV2	.	TRBJ2-3	CASRTVTDTQYF	TGTGCCAGCAGGACAGTCACAGATACGCAGTATTTT
.	TRBV29-1	.	TRBJ2-7	CSVVLDTAWYEQYF	TGCAGCGTTGTATTGGACACAGCTTGGTACGAGCAGTACTTC
.	TRBV7-9	.	TRBJ1-5	CASSLGHNQPQHF	TGTGCCAGCAGCTTAGGCCACAATCAGCCCCAGCATTTT
.	TRBV6-1	.	TRBJ2-7	CASRGTGTYEQYF	TGTGCCAGCAGGGGGACGGGAACCTACGAGCAGTACTTC
TRBD1	TRBV27	.	TRBJ1-2	CASRSGTGVSGYTF	TGTGCCAGCAGGTCCGGGACAGGGGTTTCTGGCTACACCTTC
TRBD2	TRBV4-2	.	TRBJ2-5	CASSQGTSGRGETQYF	TGTGCCAGCAGCCAGGGGACTAGCGGGAGGGGAGAGACCCAGTACTTC
.	TRBV15	.	TRBJ1-5	CATSRDRGAIGQPSRRAQHF	TGTGCCACCAGCAGAGATCGGGGGGCTATAGGGCAGCCGTCGAGAAGAGCCCAGCATTTT
.	TRBV10-3	.	TRBJ2-7	CAISAGPPYEQYF	TGTGCCATCAGCGCAGGACCACCCTACGAGCAGTACTTC
.	TRBV9	once	TRBJ2-5	CASSPLGGIGETQYF	TGTGCCAGCAGCCCCCTAGGAGGGATTGGAGAGACCCAGTACTTC
.	TRBV28	.	TRBJ2-5	CASSLVPSPPYF	TGTGCCAGCAGTTTAGTTCCTAGTCCTCCGTACTTC
TRBD2	TRBV10-3	.	TRBJ2-7	CAVAPTSAYEQYF	TGTGCCGTCGCACCAACTAGCGCCTACGAGCAGTACTTC
TRBD2	TRBV10-3	.	TRBJ2-2	CATIAGVSQTGELFF	TGTGCCACGATAGCGGGAGTAAGTCAGACCGGGGAGCTGTTTTTT
TRBD2	TRBV2	.	TRBJ2-7	CASQRTSGGSYEQYF	TGTGCCAGCCAACGGACTAGCGGGGGTTCCTACGAGCAGTACTTC
.	TRBV5-1	.	TRBJ2-2	CASKDDLNFPGELFF	TGCGCCAGCAAGGACGACTTAAACTTCCCCGGGGAGCTGTTTTTT
.	TRBV5-1	.	TRBJ1-2	CASSLDSYGYTF	TGCGCCAGCAGCCTAGACAGTTATGGCTACACCTTC
TRBD1	TRBV6-5	.	TRBJ1-2	CASSSGQEYNYGHTF	TGTGCCAGCAGTTCCGGACAGGAATATAACTATGGCCACACCTTC
.	TRBV18	.	TRBJ2-5	CASSPEETQYF	TGTGCCAGCTCGCCCGAAGAGACCCAGTACTTC
TRBD2	TRBV28	.	TRBJ2-7	CASSAGAYEQYF	TGTGCCAGCAGTGCGGGGGCCTACGAGCAGTACTTC
TRBD1	TRBV19	.	TRBJ1-5	CASQDRDNQPQHF	TGTGCCAGTCAGGACAGGGATAATCAGCCCCAGCATTTT
TRBD2	TRBV2	.	TRBJ2-7	CASSELGLAGRVDEQYF	TGTGCCAGCAGTGAACTCGGACTAGCGGGAAGGGTCGACGAGCAGTACTTC
.	TRBV7-2	.	TRBJ2-2	CASSLWRATGELFF	TGTGCCAGCAGCTTATGGAGGGCGACCGGGGAGCTGTTTTTT
.	TRBV18	.	TRBJ1-5	CASSPFEARGNQPQHF	TGTGCCAGCTCACCATTTGAGGCGCGCGGCAATCAGCCCCAGCATTTT
.	TRBV29-1	.	TRBJ1-4	CSVGAQTGPDEKLFF	TGCAGCGTTGGGGCGCAAACAGGGCCGGATGAAAAACTGTTTTTT
.	TRBV9	.	TRBJ2-2	CASSGMTTGELFF	TGTGCCAGCAGCGGTATGACAACCGGGGAGCTGTTTTTT
TRBD1	TRBV28	few	TRBJ2-7	CASSLGTGIWYF	TGTGCCAGCAGTTTGGGGACAGGGATTTGGTACTTC
TRBD1	TRBV15	once	TRBJ1-1	CATSHPGQAQRNAFF	TGTGCCACCAGCCACCCGGGACAGGCCCAAAGAAACGCTTTCTTT
TRBD1	TRBV7-9	.	TRBJ1-1	CASSLALNRGLGTEAFF	TGTGCCAGCAGCTTAGCGCTAAACAGGGGGCTGGGTACTGAAGCTTTCTTT
TRBD2	TRBV27	.	TRBJ2-1	CASSPRRLAGEQFF	TGTGCCAGCAGTCCCCGGCGACTAGCCGGTGAGCAGTTCTTC
.	TRBV14	.	TRBJ1-5	CASSQAIGQPQHF	TGTGCCAGCAGCCAAGCTATAGGTCAGCCCCAGCATTTT
.	TRBV7-8	.	TRBJ2-1	CASSPQGHGEQFF	TGTGCCAGCAGCCCCCAAGGACATGGCGAGCAGTTCTTC